What follows are 5 T cell receptor beta chains derived from one specimen sequenced in a study of molecular identifiers for immune sequencing clone quantification. TCRdb re-called the PCR reads with MiXCR, one entry per CDR3 protein. The repertoire has some 12,000 distinct CDR3 sequences, approximately 18% of them found once; the top ten carry approximately 1.6%. The sequenced material came from naive CD8+ T cells from blood, with Jurkat cell RNA spiked in. Subset defined: FACS-sorted CD8+CD4-CCR7+CD45RA+ naive T cells. These receptors came from a human donor in good health. Some libraries in this study had Jurkat cell RNA spiked in.

This clonotype was observed many times. V gene TRBV11-1 combines with J gene TRBJ2-7; D is ambiguous. Germline V lookup: CDR1 SGHAT, CDR2 FQDESV (reference sequence). The length of the CDR3 is 14 residues. V was cut by 5 bases and J by 0 bases, with 11 bases left in between. The CDR3 protein is CASSVGRFSYEQYF. The CDR3 nucleotides are TGTGCCAGCAGCGTCGGACGCTTCTCCTACGAGCAGTACTTC.

Details on this clonotype: Lacking the conserved final phenylalanine or tryptophan, this CDR3 likely reflects a read error. The chain has TRBV6-2 or TRBV6-3 and TRBJ1-1; D is undetermined. CDR1 MNHEY and CDR2 SVGEGT come from the germline V gene. The CDR3 runs to 12 residues. Trimming cost V 6 bases and J 0 bases, with 5 bases left between them. This CDR3 reads CASRRMNTEAFL. The CDR3 coding sequence is TGTGCCAGCAGACGGATGAACACTGAAGCTTTCCTT.

This clonotype counts as medium-sized. The genes are TRBV9 and TRBJ2-1; 12 bases are shared with TRBD2. Losses at the gene ends were 4 bases for V and 7 bases for J; bases not matched to a gene: 12. This CDR3 spans 17 amino acids. The germline CDR1 and CDR2 sequences are SGDLS and YYNGEE. CDR3 amino acids: CASSLMTLAGGGNEQFF. The CDR3 nucleotides read TGTGCCAGCAGCTTAATGACCCTAGCGGGAGGGGGTAATGAGCAGTTCTTC.

This clonotype was seen ten or more times. The chain combines TRBV11-1 with TRBJ2-2; 8 nucleotides match TRBD1. The CDR3 length is 13 residues. V was clipped by 10 bases and J by 1 base; unmatched bases: 2. Germline CDR1 SGHAT, CDR2 FQDESV (reference sequence). CDR3 amino acids: CATGQGNTGELFF. CDR3 nucleotide sequence: TGTGCCACCGGACAGGGGAACACCGGGGAGCTGTTTTTT.

In this sample, this clonotype turned up many times. The genes are TRBV5-8 and TRBJ1-5; possibly TRBD1 for D (5 bases). This CDR3 has 14 residues. Trimming took off 0 bases at V and 5 bases at J, with 9 bases between the two ends. The germline gives CDR1 SGHTS, CDR2 YDEGEE. CDR3 region: CASSLGQGHQPQHF. CDR3 in DNA: TGTGCCAGCAGCTTGGGCCAGGGCCATCAGCCCCAGCATTTT.